This TCR beta chain stems from a study of molecular identifiers for immune sequencing clone quantification. Study at large: Replicate runs used RNA from approximately 20,000 or 98,000 naive CD8 cells, which was split five ways into aliquots, and four of those aliquots were then sequenced. Study-level findings and limits: Clones above 20 RNA copies contained over 99% of effector molecules but under 1% of naive ones.

At least ten counts were recorded for this clonotype. Its antigen is unknown. With listed TCR primers and previously described methods, bulk TCR libraries were prepared. TCRdb processed the PCR reads anew with MiXCR; each CDR3 protein has one entry. This sample has 400,000 to 600,000 distinct CDR3 sequences, with around 21% found just once. Sorting selected naive CD8 T cells with a CD8+CD4-CCR7+CD45RA+ phenotype. The sample taken for sequencing was naive CD8+ T cells from blood, with Jurkat cell RNA spiked in. Indicated subset: FACS-sorted CD8+CD4-CCR7+CD45RA+ naive T cells. This sequence originates from a human donor in good health. Some libraries in this study had Jurkat cell RNA spiked in.

The DNA for the CDR3 is TGCGCCAGCAGCCAAGAGGGGACCGGATCCTACGAGCAGTACTTC. It translates to CASSQEGTGSYEQYF. The J gene is TRBJ2-7, the V gene TRBV4-1; the D call may be TRBD1 or TRBD2 (5 bases each). The germline V gene has CDR1 MGHRA and CDR2 YSYEKL. This CDR3 contains 15 residues. V gave up 0 bases and J gave up 1 base, with 10 bases separating them.